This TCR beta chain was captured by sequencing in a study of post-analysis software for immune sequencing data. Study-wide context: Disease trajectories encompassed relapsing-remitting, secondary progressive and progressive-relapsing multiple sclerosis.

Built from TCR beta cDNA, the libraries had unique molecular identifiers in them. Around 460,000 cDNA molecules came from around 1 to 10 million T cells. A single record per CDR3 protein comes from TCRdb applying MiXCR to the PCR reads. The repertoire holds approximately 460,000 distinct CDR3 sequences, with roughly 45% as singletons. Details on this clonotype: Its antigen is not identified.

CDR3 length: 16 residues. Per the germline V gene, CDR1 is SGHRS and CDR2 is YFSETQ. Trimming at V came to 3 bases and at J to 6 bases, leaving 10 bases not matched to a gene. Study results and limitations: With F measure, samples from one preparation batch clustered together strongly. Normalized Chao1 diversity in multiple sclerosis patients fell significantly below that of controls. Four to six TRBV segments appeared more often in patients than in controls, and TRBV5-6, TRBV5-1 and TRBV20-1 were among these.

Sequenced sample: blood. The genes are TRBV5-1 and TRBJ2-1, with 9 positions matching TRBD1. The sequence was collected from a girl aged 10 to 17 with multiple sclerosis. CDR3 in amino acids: CASSSGTGRMANEQFF. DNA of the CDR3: TGCGCCAGCAGCTCCGGGACAGGGCGGATGGCCAATGAGCAGTTCTTC.